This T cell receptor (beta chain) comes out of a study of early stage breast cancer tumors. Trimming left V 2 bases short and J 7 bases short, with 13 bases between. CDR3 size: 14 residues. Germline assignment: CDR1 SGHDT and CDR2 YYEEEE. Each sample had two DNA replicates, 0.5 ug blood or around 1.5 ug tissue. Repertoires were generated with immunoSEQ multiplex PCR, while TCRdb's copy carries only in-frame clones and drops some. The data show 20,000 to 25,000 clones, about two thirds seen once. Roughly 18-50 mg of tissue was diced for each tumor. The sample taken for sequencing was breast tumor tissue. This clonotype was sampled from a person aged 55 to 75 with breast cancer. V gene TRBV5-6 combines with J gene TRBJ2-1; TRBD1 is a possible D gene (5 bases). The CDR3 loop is CASSFLAGWNEQFF. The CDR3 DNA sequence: TGTGCCAGCAGCTTCTTGGCAGGGTGGAATGAGCAGTTCTTC.